Presented here are 7 T cell receptor beta chains from one specimen sequenced in a study of T-cell memory formation after mild COVID-19. Each CDR3 protein gets one entry after TCRdb re-called the 5' RACE reads with MiXCR. The sample shows about 400,000 distinct CDR3 sequences, about a sixth of them seen only once. Material: PBMCs or a T cell subset sorted from them (not recorded which). The source of these receptors is a man in his late teens or twenties who had mild COVID-19 (a few samples of this study predate the infection). Cell type and time point are not known.

This clonotype showed up just a few times. This sequence joins TRBV2 and TRBJ2-3; D perhaps matches TRBD2 (6 bases). V lost 3 bases and J lost 6, with 13 bases in between. CDR3 length: 14 residues. The germline gives CDR1 SNHLY, CDR2 FYNNEI. Here the CDR3 reads CASSDAGRGDTQYF. DNA for the CDR3: TGTGCCAGCAGTGATGCGGGGAGAGGTGATACGCAGTATTTT.

The rearrangement uses TRBV7-7 and TRBJ2-3; the D is unclear. This CDR3 contains 16 residues. The germline V and J ends were trimmed by 5 bases and 0 bases, with 15 bases remaining between them. Per germline, CDR1 SSHAT and CDR2 FNYEAQ (reference sequence). The CDR3 sequence is CASSRRQISSTDTQYF. The CDR3 coding sequence is TGTGCCAGCAGCCGGCGACAAATTTCTAGCACAGATACGCAGTATTTT.

This clonotype was detected only a few times. This rearrangement joins TRBV5-1 to TRBJ1-5, with 8 bases aligning to TRBD1. J was trimmed by 3 bases and V by 7 bases; bases with no gene match: 3. The CDR3 sequence is 13 residues long. Germline V gene data show CDR1 as SGHRS and CDR2 as YFSETQ. The CDR3 loop reads CASRQGFNQPQHF. CDR3 nucleotide sequence: TGCGCCAGCCGACAGGGGTTCAATCAGCCCCAGCATTTT.

The CDR3 region has the DNA TGTGCCAGCACCCTTTGGTGGGGGGCCCTTACTGGGGCCAACGTCCTGACTTTC. Translating gives CASTLWWGALTGANVLTF. The chain uses TRBV3-1 and TRBJ2-6; perhaps D is TRBD1 or TRBD2 (6 bases each). V dropped 7 bases and J dropped 2 bases, with 21 bases sitting between them. This CDR3 is 18 amino acids long. Germline values: CDR1 LGHDT, CDR2 YNNKEL (reference sequence).

This clonotype has just a few counts. This chain connects TRBV13 to TRBJ2-7; perhaps TRBD2 as D (6 bases). The germline CDR1 and CDR2 sequences are PRHDT and FYEKMQ (reference sequence). This CDR3 region has 14 residues. V lost 0 bases and J 4 bases, leaving 10 bases between the germline ends. The CDR3 DNA follows: TGTGCCAGCAGCTTAGGCCGGACTACATACGAGCAGTACTTC. Its translation is CASSLGRTTYEQYF.

This clonotype occurred many times. The chain carries TRBV5-1 and TRBJ2-7; 7 bases map to TRBD1. Germline V gene data show CDR1 as SGHRS and CDR2 as YFSETQ. The length of the CDR3 is 13 residues. J was trimmed by 5 bases and V by 4 bases; bases with no gene match: 6. CDR3 DNA sequence: TGCGCCAGCAGCCCACAGGGGAACAACGAGCAGTACTTC. This codes for CASSPQGNNEQYF.

This clonotype was seen more than once but under ten times. The J gene is TRBJ2-5, the V gene TRBV10-1, with D possibly called TRBD1 or TRBD2 (5 bases each). The CDR3 covers 12 residues. V lost 2 bases and J 5 bases, leaving 6 bases between the germline ends. The germline gives CDR1 WNHNN, CDR2 SYGVQD (reference sequence). CDR3 sequence: CASSEEGETQYF. The CDR3 DNA is TGCGCCAGCAGTGAGGAGGGGGAGACCCAGTACTTC.